Listed here are 2 T cell receptor beta chains from one sample, sequenced in a study of post-analysis software for immune sequencing data. Which antigens these TCRs recognize remains unknown. Tagging with unique molecular identifiers was a feature of the TCR beta cDNA libraries. TCRdb processed the PCR reads anew with MiXCR; each CDR3 protein has one entry. The sample yields more than 500,000 distinct CDR3 sequences, 34% seen once. Study-level findings and limits: Among a handful of TRBV segments more frequent in patients than controls were TRBV5-6, TRBV5-1 and TRBV20-1.

The sample comprised blood. The source is a girl between 2 and 17 years old with multiple sclerosis.

The genes are TRBV6-6 and TRBJ2-3; TRBD2 aligns across 13 bases. The CDR3 covers 17 residues. CDR1 MNHNY and CDR2 SVGAGI come from the germline V gene (reference sequence). The junction had 2 bases not matched to a gene; V was cut back by 0 bases and J by 2 bases. The CDR3 nucleotides are TGTGCCAGCAGTTACTCTGGACTAGCGGGGGCCACAGATACGCAGTATTTT. This translates into CASSYSGLAGATDTQYF.

The V and J genes are TRBV7-9 and TRBJ2-7; 7 nucleotides align to TRBD1. The V segment lost 1 base and the J segment 3 bases; nucleotides outside the gene matches: 6. The CDR3 extends over 15 amino acids. CDR1 and CDR2 from the germline V gene are SEHNR and FQNEAQ (reference sequence). CDR3 in DNA: TGTGCCAGCAGCTTAGGCCCGACAGGGTACTACGAGCAGTACTTC. Protein product: CASSLGPTGYYEQYF. Using reference TRBV7-9 and TRBJ2-7 for the parts outside the CDR3, the full variable domain is DTGVSQNPRHKITKRGQNVTFRCDPISEHNRLYWYRQTLGQGPEFLTYFQNEAQLEKSRLLSDRFSAERPKGSFSTLEIQRTEQGDSAMYLCASSLGPTGYYEQYFGPGTRLTVT.